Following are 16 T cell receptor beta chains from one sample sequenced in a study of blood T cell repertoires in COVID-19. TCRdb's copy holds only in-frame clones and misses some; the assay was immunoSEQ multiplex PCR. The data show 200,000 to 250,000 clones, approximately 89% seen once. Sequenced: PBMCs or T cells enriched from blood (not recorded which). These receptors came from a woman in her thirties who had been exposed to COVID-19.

The CDR3 loop is CASSSRGTYNEQFF. The CDR3 nucleotides are TGCGCCAGCAGCTCCAGGGGTACCTACAATGAGCAGTTCTTC. The gene calls are TRBV5-1 and TRBJ2-1, with D maybe TRBD1 (6 bases). The length of the CDR3 is 14 residues. Germline V gives CDR1 SGHRS, CDR2 YFSETQ. V was cut by 3 bases and J by 2 bases, with 9 bases left in between. The entire variable domain, with the rest obtained from reference TRBV5-1 and TRBJ2-1, is as follows: KAGVTQTPRYLIKTRGQQVTLSCSPISGHRSVSWYQQTPGQGLQFLFEYFSETQRNKGNFPGRFSGRQFSNSRSEMNVSTLELGDSALYLCASSSRGTYNEQFFGPGTRLTVL.

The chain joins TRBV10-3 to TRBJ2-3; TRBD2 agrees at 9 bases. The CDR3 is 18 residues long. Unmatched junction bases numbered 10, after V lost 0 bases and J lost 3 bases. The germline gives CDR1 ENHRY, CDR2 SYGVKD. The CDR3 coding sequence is TGTGCCATCAGTGAGTCGAGGTTAGCGGGAGTAGGAACAGATACGCAGTATTTT. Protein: CAISESRLAGVGTDTQYF.

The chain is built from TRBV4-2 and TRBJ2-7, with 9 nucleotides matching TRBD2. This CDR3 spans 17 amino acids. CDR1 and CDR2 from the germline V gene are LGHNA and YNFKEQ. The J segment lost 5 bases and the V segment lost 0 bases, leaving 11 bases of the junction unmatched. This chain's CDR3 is CASSQELEVAGVHEQYF. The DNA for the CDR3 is TGTGCCAGCAGCCAAGAACTGGAGGTAGCGGGAGTGCACGAGCAGTACTTC.

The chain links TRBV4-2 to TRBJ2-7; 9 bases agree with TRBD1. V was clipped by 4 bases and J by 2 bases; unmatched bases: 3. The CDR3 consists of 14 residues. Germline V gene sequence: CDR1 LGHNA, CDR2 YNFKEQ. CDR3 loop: CASSRGQGTYEQYF. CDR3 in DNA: TGTGCCAGCAGCCGAGGACAGGGGACCTACGAGCAGTACTTC.

CDR3 residues: CASSRDRGPDQPQHF. The DNA for the CDR3 is TGTGCCAGCAGTAGAGACAGGGGGCCTGATCAGCCCCAGCATTTT. The gene calls are TRBV7-8 and TRBJ1-5, with 10 bases matching TRBD1. Germline assignment: CDR1 SGHVS and CDR2 FQNEAQ. Unmatched junction bases numbered 7, after V lost 6 bases and J lost 5 bases. The CDR3 is 15 amino acids.

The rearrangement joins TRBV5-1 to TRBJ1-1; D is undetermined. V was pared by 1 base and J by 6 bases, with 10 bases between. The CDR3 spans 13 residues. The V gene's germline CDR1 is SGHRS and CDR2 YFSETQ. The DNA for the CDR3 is TGCGCCAGCAGCTTGTTGGTTGGAGCTGAAGCTTTCTTT. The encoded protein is CASSLLVGAEAFF.

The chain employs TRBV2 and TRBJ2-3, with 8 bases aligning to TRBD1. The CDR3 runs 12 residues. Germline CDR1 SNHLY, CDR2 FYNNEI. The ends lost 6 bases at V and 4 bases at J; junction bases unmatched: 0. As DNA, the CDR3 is TGTGCCAGCAGGACAGGGGCAGATACGCAGTATTTT. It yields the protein CASRTGADTQYF.

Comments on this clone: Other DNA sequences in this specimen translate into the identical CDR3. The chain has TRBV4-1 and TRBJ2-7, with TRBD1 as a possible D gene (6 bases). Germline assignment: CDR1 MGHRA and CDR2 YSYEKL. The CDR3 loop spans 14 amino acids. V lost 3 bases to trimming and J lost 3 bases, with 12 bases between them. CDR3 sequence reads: CASSQGTGNYEQYF. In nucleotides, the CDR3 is TGCGCCAGCAGCCAGGGAACAGGGAACTACGAGCAGTACTTC.

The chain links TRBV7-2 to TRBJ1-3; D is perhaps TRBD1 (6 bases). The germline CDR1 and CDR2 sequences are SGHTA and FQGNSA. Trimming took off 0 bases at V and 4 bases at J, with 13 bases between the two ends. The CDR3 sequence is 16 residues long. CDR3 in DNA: TGTGCCAGCAGCTTAGCTCGGCCAGGGGTCGGAAACACCATATATTTT. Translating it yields CASSLARPGVGNTIYF.

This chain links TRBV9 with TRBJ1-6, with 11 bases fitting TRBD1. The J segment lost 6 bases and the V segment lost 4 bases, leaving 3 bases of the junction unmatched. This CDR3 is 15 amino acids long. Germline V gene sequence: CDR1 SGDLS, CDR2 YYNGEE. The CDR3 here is CASSTGQGANSPLHF. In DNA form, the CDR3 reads TGTGCCAGCAGCACCGGACAGGGGGCTAATTCACCCCTCCACTTT.

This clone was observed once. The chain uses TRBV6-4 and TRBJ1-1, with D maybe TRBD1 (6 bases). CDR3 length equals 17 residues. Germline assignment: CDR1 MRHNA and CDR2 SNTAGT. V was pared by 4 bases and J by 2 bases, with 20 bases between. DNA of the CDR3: TGTGCCAGCAGTGGTACGGGTAGGGGACACCTCAACACTGAAGCTTTCTTT. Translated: CASSGTGRGHLNTEAFF.

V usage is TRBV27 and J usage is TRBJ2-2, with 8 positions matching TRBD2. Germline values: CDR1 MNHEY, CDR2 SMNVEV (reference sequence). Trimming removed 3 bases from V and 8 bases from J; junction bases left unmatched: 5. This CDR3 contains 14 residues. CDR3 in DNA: TGTGCCAGCAGTTTGGGACTAGTTGCAGGGGAGCTGTTTTTT. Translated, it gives CASSLGLVAGELFF.

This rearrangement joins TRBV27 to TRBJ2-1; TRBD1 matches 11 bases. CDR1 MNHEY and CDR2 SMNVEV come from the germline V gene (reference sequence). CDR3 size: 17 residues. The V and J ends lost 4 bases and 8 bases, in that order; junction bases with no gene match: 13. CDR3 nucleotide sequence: TGTGCCAGCAGTTACCTTCCCGGACAGGGGGCGCGGGATGAGCAGTTCTTC. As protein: CASSYLPGQGARDEQFF.

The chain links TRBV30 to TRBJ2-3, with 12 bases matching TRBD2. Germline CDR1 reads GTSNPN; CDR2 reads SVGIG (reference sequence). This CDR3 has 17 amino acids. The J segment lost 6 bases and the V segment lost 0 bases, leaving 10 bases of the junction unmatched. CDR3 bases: TGTGCCTGGAGTGTAGGGGTCCGACTAGCGGGAGCGGATACGCAGTATTTT. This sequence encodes CAWSVGVRLAGADTQYF.

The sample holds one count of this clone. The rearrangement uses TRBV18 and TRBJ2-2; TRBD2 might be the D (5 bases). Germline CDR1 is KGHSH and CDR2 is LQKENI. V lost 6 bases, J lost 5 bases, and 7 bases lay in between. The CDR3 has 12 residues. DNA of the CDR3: TGTGCCAGCTCGCCGGGGACCGGGGAGCTGTTTTTT. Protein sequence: CASSPGTGELFF.

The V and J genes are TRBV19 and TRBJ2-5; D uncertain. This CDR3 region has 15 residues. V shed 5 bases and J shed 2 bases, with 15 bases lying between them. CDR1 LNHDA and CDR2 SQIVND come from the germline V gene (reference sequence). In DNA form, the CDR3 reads TGTGCCAGTAGTGCCAGAGAGGTCACACAAGAGACCCAGTACTTC. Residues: CASSAREVTQETQYF.